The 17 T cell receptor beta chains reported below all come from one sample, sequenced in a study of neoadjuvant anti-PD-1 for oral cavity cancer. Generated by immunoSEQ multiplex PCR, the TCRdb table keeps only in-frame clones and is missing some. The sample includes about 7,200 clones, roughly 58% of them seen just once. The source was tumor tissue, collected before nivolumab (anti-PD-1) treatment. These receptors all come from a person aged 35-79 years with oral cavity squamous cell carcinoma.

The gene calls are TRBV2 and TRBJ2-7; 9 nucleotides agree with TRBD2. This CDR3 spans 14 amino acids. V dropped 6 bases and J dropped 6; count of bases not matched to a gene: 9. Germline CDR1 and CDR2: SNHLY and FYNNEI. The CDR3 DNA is TGTGCCAGCAGGAGAGGCGGGGGGGCTGGCGAGCAGTACTTC. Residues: CASRRGGGAGEQYF.

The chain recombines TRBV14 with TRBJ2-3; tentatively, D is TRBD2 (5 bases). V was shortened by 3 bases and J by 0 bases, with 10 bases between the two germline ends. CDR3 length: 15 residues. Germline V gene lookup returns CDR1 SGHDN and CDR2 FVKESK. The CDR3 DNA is TGTGCCAGCAGCCAGGACTTGGTGAGCACAGATACGCAGTATTTT. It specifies CASSQDLVSTDTQYF.

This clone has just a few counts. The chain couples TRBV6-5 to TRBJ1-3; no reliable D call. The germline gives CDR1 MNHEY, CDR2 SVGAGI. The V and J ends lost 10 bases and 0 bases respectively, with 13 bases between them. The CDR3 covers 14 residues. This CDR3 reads CATQPLGSGNTIYF. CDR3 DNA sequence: TGTGCCACCCAGCCACTCGGCTCTGGAAACACCATATATTTT.

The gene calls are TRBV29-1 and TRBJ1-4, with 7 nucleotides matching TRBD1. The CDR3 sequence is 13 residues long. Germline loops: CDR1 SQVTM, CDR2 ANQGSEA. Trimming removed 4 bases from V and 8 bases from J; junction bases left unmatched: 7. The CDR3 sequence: CSVGGRGGEKLFF. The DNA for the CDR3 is TGCAGCGTTGGGGGCCGAGGGGGCGAAAAACTGTTTTTT.

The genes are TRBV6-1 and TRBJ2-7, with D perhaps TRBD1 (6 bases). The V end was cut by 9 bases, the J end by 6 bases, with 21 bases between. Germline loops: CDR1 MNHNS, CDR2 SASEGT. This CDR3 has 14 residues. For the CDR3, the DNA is TGTGCCAGTACCCGGGACACGCTTGCGCTCGAGCAGTACTTC. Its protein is CASTRDTLALEQYF.

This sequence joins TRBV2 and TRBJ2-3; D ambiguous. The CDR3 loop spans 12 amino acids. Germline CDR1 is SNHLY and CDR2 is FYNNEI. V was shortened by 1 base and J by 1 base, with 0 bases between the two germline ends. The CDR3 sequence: CASSEGTDTQYF. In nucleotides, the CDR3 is TGTGCCAGCAGTGAAGGCACAGATACGCAGTATTTT.

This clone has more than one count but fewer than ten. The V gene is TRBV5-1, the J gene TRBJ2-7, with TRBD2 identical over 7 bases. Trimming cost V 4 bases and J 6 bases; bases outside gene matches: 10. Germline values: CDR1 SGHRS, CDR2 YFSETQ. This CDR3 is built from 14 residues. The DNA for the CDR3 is TGCGCCAGCAGCAGGGAGGGGACTTCCGTCGAGCAGTACTTC. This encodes CASSREGTSVEQYF.

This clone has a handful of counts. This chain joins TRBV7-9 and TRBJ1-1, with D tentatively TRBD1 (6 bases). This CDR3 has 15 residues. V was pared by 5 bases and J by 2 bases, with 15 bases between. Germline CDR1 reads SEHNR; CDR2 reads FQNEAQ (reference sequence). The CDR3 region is CASSPTGTLNTEAFF. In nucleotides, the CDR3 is TGTGCCAGCAGCCCTACCGGGACACTAAACACTGAAGCTTTCTTT.

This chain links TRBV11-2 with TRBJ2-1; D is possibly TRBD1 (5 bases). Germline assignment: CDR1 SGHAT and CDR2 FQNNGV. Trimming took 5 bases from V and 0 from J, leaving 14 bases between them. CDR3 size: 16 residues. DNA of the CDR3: TGTGCCAGCAGCCTATACAGGATTAGCTCCTACAATGAGCAGTTCTTC. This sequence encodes CASSLYRISSYNEQFF.

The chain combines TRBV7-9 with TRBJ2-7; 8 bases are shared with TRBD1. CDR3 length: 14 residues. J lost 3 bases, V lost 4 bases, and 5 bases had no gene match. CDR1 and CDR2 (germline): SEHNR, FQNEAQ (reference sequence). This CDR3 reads CASSSRQGFYEQYF. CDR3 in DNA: TGTGCCAGCAGCTCGCGACAGGGGTTCTACGAGCAGTACTTC.

In DNA form, the CDR3 reads TGTGCCAGCAGCCCACCCGGGACAGGGGCTGAGACCCAGTACTTC. It is translated as CASSPPGTGAETQYF. V and J are TRBV7-2 and TRBJ2-5, with TRBD1 matching 10 bases. The trim removed 5 bases at V and 5 bases at J, leaving 8 bases unmatched. Germline V CDR1 and CDR2: SGHTA, FQGNSA. This CDR3 comprises 15 residues.

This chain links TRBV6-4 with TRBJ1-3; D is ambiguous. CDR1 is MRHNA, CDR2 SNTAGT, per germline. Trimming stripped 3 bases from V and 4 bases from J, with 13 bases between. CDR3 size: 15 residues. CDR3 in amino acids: CASSEQSSGGNTIYF. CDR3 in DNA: TGTGCCAGCAGTGAACAGTCCTCGGGGGGAAACACCATATATTTT.

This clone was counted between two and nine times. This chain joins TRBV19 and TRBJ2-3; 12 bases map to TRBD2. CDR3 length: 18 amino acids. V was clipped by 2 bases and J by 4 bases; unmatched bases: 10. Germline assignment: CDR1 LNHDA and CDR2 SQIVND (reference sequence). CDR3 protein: CASSIRLAGGLRPDTQYF. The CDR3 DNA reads TGTGCCAGTAGTATAAGGCTAGCGGGGGGGCTACGCCCAGATACGCAGTATTTT.

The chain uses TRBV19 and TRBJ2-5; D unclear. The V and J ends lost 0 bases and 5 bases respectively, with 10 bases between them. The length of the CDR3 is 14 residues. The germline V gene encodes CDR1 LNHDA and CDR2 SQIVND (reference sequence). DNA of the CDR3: TGTGCCAGTAGTATAGACAGCCTGGGTGAGACCCAGTACTTC. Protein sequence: CASSIDSLGETQYF.

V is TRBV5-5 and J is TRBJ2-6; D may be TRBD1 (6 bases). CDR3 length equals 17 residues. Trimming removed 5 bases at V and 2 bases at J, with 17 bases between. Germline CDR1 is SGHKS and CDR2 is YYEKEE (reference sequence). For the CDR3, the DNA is TGTGCCAGCAGTGATTACAGGGCACGGACTGGGGCCAACGTCCTGACTTTC. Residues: CASSDYRARTGANVLTF.

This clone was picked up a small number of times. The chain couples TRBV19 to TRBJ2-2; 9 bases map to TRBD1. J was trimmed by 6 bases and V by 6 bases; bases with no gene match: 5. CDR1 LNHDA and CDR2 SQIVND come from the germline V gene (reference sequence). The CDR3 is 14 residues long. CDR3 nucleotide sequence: TGTGCCAGTAGAAAGGGACAGGGCGCCGGGGAGCTGTTTTTT. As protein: CASRKGQGAGELFF.

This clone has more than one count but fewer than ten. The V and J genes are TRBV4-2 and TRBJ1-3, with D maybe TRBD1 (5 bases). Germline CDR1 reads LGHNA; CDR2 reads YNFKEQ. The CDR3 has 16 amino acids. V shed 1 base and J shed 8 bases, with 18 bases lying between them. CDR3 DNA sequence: TGTGCCAGCAGCCAAGGGGCAGGGCTTACGGCGGACACCATATATTTT. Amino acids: CASSQGAGLTADTIYF.